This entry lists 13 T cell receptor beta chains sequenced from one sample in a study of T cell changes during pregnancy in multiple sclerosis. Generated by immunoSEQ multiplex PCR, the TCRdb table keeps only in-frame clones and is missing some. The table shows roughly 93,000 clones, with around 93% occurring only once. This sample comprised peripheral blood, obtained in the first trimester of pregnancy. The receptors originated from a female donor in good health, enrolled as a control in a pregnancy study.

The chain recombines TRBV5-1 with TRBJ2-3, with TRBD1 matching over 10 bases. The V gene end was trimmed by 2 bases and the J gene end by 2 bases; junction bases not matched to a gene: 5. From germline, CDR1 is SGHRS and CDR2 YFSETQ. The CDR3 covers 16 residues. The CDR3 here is CASSFVTGGFTDTQYF. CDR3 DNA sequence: TGCGCCAGCAGCTTCGTGACAGGGGGCTTCACAGATACGCAGTATTTT.

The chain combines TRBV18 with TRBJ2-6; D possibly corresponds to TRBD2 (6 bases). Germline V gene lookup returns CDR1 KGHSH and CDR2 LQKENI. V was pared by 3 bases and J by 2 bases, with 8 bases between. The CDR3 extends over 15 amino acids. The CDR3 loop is CASSPRRAGANVLTF. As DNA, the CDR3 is TGTGCCAGCTCACCCCGGAGGGCTGGGGCCAACGTCCTGACTTTC.

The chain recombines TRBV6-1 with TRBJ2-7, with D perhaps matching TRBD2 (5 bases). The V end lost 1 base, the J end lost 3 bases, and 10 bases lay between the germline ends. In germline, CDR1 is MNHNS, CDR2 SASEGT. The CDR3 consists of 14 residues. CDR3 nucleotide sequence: TGTGCCAGCAGTGAAGGTCTCGGGAACTACGAGCAGTACTTC. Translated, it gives CASSEGLGNYEQYF.

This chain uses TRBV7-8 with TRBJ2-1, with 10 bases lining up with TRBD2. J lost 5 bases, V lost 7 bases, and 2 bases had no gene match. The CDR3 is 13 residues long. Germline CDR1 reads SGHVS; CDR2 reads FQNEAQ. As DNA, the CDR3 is TGTGCCAGCACTAGCGGGGGACACAATGAGCAGTTCTTC. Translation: CASTSGGHNEQFF.

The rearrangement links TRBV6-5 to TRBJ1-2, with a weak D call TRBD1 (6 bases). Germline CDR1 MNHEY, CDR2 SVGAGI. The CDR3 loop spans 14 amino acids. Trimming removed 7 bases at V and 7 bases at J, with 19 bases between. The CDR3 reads CASNNNTGLAGYTF. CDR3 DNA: TGTGCCAGCAATAACAATACAGGGTTAGCTGGCTACACCTTC.

The CDR3 is CASSTGDSGETQYF. The CDR3 nucleotides are TGTGCCAGCAGCACAGGAGACTCCGGTGAGACCCAGTACTTC. The chain couples TRBV7-9 to TRBJ2-5; a weak D match, TRBD1 (5 bases). V lost 5 bases and J 5 bases, leaving 15 bases between the germline ends. Germline V gene lookup returns CDR1 SEHNR and CDR2 FQNEAQ (reference sequence). The CDR3 has 14 amino acids.

CDR3 bases: TGTGCCAGCGGCAGGGTTTCCGGCTACACCTTC. Translated: CASGRVSGYTF. V is TRBV28 and J is TRBJ1-2, with D maybe TRBD1 (5 bases). Germline loops: CDR1 MDHEN, CDR2 SYDVKM. The CDR3 sequence is 11 residues long. V lost 8 bases and J 8 bases, leaving 12 bases between the germline ends.

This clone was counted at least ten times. CDR3 protein: CAISLPGQQETQYF. The CDR3 nucleotides are TGTGCCATCAGCCTACCGGGACAGCAAGAGACCCAGTACTTC. V gene TRBV10-3 combines with J gene TRBJ2-5; TRBD1 matches at 7 bases. Trimming removed 6 bases from V and 2 bases from J; junction bases left unmatched: 6. Germline assignment: CDR1 ENHRY and CDR2 SYGVKD. This CDR3 comprises 14 residues.

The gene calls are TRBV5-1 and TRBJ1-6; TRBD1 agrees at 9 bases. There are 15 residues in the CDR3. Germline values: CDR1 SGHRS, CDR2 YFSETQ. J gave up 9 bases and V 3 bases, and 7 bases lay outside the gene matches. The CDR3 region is CASSSTTGGSSPLHF. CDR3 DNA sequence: TGCGCCAGCAGCTCCACGACAGGGGGTAGTTCACCCCTCCACTTT.

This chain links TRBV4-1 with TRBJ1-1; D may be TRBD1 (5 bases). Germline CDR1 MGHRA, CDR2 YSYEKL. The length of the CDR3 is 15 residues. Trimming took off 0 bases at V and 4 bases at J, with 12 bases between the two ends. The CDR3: CASSQEGGTGTEAFF. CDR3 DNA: TGCGCCAGCAGCCAAGAGGGGGGGACGGGCACTGAAGCTTTCTTT.

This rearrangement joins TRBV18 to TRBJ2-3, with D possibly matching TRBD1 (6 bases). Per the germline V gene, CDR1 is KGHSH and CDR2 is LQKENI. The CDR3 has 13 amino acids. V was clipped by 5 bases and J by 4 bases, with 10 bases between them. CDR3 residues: CASSLPGADTQYF. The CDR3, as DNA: TGTGCCAGCTCATTGCCAGGGGCAGATACGCAGTATTTT.

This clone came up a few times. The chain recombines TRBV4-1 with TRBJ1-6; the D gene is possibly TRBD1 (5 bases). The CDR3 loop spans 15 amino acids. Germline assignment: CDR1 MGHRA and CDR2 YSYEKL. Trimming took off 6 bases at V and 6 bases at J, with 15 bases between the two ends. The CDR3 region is CASSLFPGLNSPLHF. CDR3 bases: TGCGCCAGCAGTCTTTTTCCGGGACTTAATTCACCCCTCCACTTT.

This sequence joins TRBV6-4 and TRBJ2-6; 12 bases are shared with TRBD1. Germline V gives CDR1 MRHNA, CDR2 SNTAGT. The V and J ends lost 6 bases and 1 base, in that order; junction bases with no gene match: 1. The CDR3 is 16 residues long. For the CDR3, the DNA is TGTGCCAGCAGGGGACAGGGGGCGTCTGGGGCCAACGTCCTGACTTTC. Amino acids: CASRGQGASGANVLTF.